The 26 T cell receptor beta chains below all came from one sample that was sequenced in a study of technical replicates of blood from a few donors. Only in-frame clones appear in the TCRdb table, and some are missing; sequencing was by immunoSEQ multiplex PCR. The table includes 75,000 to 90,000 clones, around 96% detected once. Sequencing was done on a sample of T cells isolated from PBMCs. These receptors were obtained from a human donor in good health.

The CDR3 nucleotides read TGTGCCAGCAGTGGTCGGAACACCGGGGAGCTGTTTTTT. The encoded protein is CASSGRNTGELFF. V is TRBV25-1 and J is TRBJ2-2; D gene ambiguous. This CDR3 contains 13 residues. V was pared by 4 bases and J by 1 base, with 4 bases between. Germline CDR1 and CDR2: MGHDK and SYGVNS.

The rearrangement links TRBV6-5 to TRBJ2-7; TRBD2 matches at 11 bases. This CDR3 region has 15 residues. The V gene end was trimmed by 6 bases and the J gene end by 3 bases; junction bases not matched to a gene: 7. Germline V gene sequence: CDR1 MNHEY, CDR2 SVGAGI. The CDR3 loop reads CASRGSGRAVYEQYF. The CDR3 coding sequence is TGTGCCAGCAGGGGTAGCGGGAGGGCCGTCTACGAGCAGTACTTC.

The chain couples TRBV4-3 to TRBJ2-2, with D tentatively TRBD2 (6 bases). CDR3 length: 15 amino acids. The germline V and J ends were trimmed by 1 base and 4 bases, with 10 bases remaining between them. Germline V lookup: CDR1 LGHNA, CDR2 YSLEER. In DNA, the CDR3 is TGCGCCAGCAGCCAAGGGGAGCGGGCCACCGGGGAGCTGTTTTTT. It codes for CASSQGERATGELFF.

The CDR3 is CASSYSTRGPDTQYF. The CDR3 DNA follows: TGTGCCAGCAGTTACTCGACCAGGGGCCCAGATACGCAGTATTTT. The J gene is TRBJ2-3, the V gene TRBV6-6; maybe TRBD1 (6 bases). V was trimmed by 0 bases and J by 4 bases, leaving 11 bases between them. CDR1 and CDR2 from the germline V gene are MNHNY and SVGAGI (reference sequence). This CDR3 comprises 15 residues.

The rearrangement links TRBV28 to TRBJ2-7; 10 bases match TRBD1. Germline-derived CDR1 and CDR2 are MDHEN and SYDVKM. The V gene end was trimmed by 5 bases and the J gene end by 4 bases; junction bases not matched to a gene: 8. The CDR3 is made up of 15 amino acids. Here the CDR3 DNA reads TGTGCCAGCAGTCGCCCGGGACAGGGGAGGTACGAGCAGTACTTC. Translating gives CASSRPGQGRYEQYF.

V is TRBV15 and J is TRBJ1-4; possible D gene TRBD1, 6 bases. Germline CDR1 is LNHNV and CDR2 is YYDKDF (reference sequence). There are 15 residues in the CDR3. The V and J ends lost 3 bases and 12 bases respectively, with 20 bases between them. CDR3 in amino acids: CATSSDRQDPSELFF. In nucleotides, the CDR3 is TGTGCCACCAGCAGTGATAGACAGGACCCTTCGGAACTGTTTTTT.

The CDR3, as DNA: TGCAGCGTTGGGGACAGGGGCTTCGGCTACACCTTC. Residues: CSVGDRGFGYTF. V usage is TRBV29-1 and J usage is TRBJ1-2, with 10 bases matching TRBD1. After removal of 4 bases from V and 8 bases from J, the junction contained 4 bases not matched to a gene. CDR1 is SQVTM, CDR2 ANQGSEA, per germline. The CDR3 runs to 12 residues.

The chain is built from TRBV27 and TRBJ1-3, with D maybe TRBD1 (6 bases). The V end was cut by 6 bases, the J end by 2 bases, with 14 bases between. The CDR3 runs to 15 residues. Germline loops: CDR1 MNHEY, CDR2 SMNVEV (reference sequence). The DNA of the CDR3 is TGTGCCAGCAGCTTTAACACAGGGCCTGGAAACACCATATATTTT. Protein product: CASSFNTGPGNTIYF.

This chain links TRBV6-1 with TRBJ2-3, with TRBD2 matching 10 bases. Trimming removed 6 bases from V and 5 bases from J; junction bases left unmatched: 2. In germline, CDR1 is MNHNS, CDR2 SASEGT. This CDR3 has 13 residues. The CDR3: CASRTSGLDTQYF. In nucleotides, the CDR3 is TGTGCCAGCAGGACTAGCGGGCTAGATACGCAGTATTTT.

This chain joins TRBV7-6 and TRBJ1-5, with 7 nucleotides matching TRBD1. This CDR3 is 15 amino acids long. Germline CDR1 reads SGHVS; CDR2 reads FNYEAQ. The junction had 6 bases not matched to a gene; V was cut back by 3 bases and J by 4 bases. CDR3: CASSLGDSFNQPQHF. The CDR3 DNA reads TGTGCCAGCAGCTTGGGGGACAGTTTTAATCAGCCCCAGCATTTT.

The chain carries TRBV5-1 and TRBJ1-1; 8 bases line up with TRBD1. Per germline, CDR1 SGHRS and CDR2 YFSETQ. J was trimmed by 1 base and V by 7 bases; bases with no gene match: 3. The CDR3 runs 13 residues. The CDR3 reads CASQGAANTEAFF. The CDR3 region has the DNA TGCGCCAGCCAGGGGGCAGCGAACACTGAAGCTTTCTTT.

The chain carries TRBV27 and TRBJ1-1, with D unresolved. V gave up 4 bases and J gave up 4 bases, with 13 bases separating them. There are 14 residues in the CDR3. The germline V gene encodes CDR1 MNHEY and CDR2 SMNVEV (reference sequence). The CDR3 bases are TGTGCCAGCAGTTCTAGGAGGGAGAGCACTGAAGCTTTCTTT. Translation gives CASSSRRESTEAFF.

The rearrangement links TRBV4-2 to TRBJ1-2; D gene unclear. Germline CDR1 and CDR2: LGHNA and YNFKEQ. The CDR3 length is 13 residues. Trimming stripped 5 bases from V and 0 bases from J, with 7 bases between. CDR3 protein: CASSEGSNYGYTF. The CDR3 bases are TGTGCCAGCAGCGAGGGCTCTAACTATGGCTACACCTTC.

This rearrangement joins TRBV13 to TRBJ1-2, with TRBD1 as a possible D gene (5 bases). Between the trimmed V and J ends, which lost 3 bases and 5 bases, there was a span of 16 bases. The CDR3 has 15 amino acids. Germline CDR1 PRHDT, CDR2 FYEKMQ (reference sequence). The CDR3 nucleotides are TGTGCCAGCAGCTTGTGGAGGGGACCCGTTTATGGCTACACCTTC. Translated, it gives CASSLWRGPVYGYTF. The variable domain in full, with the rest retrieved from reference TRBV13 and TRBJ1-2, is AAGVIQSPRHLIKEKRETATLKCYPIPRHDTVYWYQQGPGQDPQFLISFYEKMQSDKGSIPDRFSAQQFSDYHSELNMSSLELGDSALYFCASSLWRGPVYGYTFGSGTRLTVV.

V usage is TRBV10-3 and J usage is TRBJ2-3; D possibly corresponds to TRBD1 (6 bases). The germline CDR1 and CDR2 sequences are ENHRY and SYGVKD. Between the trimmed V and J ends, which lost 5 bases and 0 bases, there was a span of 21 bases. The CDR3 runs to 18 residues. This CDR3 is CAISPRKQGSSSTDTQYF. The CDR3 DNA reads TGTGCCATCAGTCCTAGAAAGCAGGGGAGTTCTAGCACAGATACGCAGTATTTT.

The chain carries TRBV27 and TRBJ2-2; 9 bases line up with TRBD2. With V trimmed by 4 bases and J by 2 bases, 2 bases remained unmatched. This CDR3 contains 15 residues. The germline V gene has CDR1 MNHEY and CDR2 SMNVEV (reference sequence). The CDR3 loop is CASSWREGNTGELFF. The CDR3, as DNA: TGTGCCAGCAGTTGGCGGGAGGGAAACACCGGGGAGCTGTTTTTT.

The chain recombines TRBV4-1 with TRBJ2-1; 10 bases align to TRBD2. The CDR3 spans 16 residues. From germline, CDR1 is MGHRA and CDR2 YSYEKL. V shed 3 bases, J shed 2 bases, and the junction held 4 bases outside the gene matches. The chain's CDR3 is CASSQRSGRPYNEQFF. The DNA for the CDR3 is TGCGCCAGCAGCCAGCGTAGCGGGAGGCCCTACAATGAGCAGTTCTTC.

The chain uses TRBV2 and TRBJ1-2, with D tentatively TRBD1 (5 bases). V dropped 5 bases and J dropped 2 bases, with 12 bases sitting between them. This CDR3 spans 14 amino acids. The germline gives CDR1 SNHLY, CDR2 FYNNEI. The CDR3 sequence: CASSFQGENYGYTF. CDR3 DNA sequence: TGTGCCAGCAGTTTTCAGGGCGAGAACTATGGCTACACCTTC.

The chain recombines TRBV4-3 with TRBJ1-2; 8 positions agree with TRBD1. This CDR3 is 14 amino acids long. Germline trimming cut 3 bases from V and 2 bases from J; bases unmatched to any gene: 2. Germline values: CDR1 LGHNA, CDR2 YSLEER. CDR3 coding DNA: TGCGCCAGCAGCCATTGGACAGGGAACTATGGCTACACCTTC. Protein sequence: CASSHWTGNYGYTF.

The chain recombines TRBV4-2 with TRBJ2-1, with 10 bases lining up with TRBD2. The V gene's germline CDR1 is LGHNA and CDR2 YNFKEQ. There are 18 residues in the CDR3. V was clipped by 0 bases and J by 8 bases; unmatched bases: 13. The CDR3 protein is CASSQEGLAGEALDEQFF. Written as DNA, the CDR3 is TGTGCCAGCAGCCAAGAGGGGCTAGCGGGAGAGGCGCTTGATGAGCAGTTCTTC.

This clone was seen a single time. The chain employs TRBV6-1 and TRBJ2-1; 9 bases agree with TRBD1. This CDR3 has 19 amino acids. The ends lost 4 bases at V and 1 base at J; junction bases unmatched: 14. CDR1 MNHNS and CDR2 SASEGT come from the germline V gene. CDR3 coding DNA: TGTGCCAGCAGTGGCCATGGGACAGGGTTATTCTCTTCCTACAATGAGCAGTTCTTC. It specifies CASSGHGTGLFSSYNEQFF.

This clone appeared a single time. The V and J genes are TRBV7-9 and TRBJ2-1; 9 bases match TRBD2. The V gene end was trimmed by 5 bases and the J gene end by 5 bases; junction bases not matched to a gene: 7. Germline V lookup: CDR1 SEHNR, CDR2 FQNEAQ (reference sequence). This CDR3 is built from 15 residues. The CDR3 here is CASSDGTSRNNEQFF. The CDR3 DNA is TGTGCCAGCAGCGACGGGACTAGCAGAAACAATGAGCAGTTCTTC.

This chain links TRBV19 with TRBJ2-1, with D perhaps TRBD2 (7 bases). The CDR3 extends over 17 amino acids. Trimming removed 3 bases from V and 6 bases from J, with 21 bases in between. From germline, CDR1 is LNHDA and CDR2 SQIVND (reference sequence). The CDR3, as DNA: TGTGCCAGTAGTATTAAAAACGGGCGGGGGCCACCCAATGAGCAGTTCTTC. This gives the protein CASSIKNGRGPPNEQFF.

The CDR3 loop is CASGQIGNTIYF. The CDR3 nucleotides are TGTGCCAGCGGACAAATTGGAAACACCATATATTTT. The V call is TRBV6-5, the J call TRBJ1-3; possible D gene TRBD1, 5 bases. V dropped 8 bases and J dropped 3 bases, with 8 bases sitting between them. Germline values: CDR1 MNHEY, CDR2 SVGAGI. The CDR3 sequence is 12 residues long.

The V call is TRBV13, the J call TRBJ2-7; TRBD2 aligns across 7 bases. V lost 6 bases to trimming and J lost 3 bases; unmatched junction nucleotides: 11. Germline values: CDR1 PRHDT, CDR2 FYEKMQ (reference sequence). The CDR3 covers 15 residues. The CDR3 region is CASRGGDPYHYEQYF. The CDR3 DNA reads TGTGCCAGCAGGGGAGGGGATCCCTACCACTACGAGCAGTACTTC.

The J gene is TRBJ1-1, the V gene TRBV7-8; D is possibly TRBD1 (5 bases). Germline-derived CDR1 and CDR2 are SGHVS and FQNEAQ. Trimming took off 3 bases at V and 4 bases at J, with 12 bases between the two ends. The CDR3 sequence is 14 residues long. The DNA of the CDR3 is TGTGCCAGCAGCTTGGGGGGACTGTCCACTGAAGCTTTCTTT. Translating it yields CASSLGGLSTEAFF.